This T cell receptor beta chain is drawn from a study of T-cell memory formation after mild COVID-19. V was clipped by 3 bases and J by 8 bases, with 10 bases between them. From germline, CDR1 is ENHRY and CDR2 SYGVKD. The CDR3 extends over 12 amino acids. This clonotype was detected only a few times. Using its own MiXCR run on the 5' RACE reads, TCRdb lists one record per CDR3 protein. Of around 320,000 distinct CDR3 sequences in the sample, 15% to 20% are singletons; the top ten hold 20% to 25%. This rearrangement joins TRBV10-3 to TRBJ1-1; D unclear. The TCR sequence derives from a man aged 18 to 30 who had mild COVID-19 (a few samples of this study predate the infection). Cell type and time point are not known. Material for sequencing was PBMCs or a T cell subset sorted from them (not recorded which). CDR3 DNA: TGTGCCATCAGTGACTGGAGAAAGGAAGCTTTCTTT. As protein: CAISDWRKEAFF.